This is a list of T cell receptor beta chains from one sample in a study of T-cell memory formation after mild COVID-19. TCRdb reanalysed the 5' RACE reads using MiXCR and keeps one entry per CDR3 protein. The sample lists approximately 480,000 distinct CDR3 sequences, about 20% occurring once. Sequenced material: PBMCs or a T cell subset sorted from them (not recorded which). These TCRs come from an adult woman who had mild COVID-19 (a few samples of this study predate the infection). Cell type and time point are not known. Both conserved end residues are part of each CDR3. A D gene is named only where the DNA matches it firmly. For some rows the clone size is stated as once, few or many, or as a class when expanded; others skip it.

NA NA 15 TRBJ2-7 TRBV4-2 TGTGCCAGCAGCCAAGATAAAACCAAAGCCTACGAGCAGTACTTC CASSQDKTKAYEQYF
NA many 17 TRBJ1-1 TRBV5-1 TGCGCCAGCAGCTTGGAGCCCTCCAGCGGATACAGCACTGAAGCTTTCTTT CASSLEPSSGYSTEAFF
TRBD2 NA 14 TRBJ2-3 TRBV3-1 TGTGCCAGCACGACTAGCGGGGGTACAGATACGCAGTATTTT CASTTSGGTDTQYF
NA few 16 TRBJ2-7 TRBV9 TGTGCCAGCAGCGTAGGGGCTAGCATCCTGAAGGACGAGCAGTACTTC CASSVGASILKDEQYF
NA few 17 TRBJ2-1 TRBV4-1 TGCGCCAGCAGCCATGAAACGGGGGGCCCCCTATACAATGAGCAGTTCTTC CASSHETGGPLYNEQFF
NA many 12 TRBJ2-1 TRBV3-1 TGTGCCAGCAGCCAAGGATGGAATGAGCAGTTCTTC CASSQGWNEQFF
NA NA 14 TRBJ1-5 TRBV9 TGTGCCAGCAGCGCCCGGGGGGGCAATCAGCCCCAGCATTTT CASSARGGNQPQHF
TRBD1 few 16 TRBJ1-2 TRBV20-1 TGCAGTGCTAGAAGTGATCGGGACAGCAAACTTTTTGGCTACACCTTC CSARSDRDSKLFGYTF
TRBD1 NA 16 TRBJ2-1 TRBV24-1 TGTGCCACCAGTGACCTCGGACAGGGGGGAAACAATGAGCAGTTCTTC CATSDLGQGGNNEQFF
TRBD2 NA 15 TRBJ2-1 TRBV12-3/TRBV12-4 TGTGCCAGCAGAACCCTAGCGGGAGGGTACAATGAGCAGTTCTTC CASRTLAGGYNEQFF
NA NA 13 TRBJ1-1 TRBV6-6 TGTGCCAGCAGTTCCGAAAGGTACACTGAAGCTTTCTTT CASSSERYTEAFF
NA once 12 TRBJ2-5 TRBV6-2/TRBV6-3 TGTGCCAGCAGTTACTCGATGGTCACCCAGTACTTC CASSYSMVTQYF
NA NA 18 TRBJ1-2 TRBV5-5 TGTGCCAGCAGCTTGGGCCCCGGCCTCGGGAAGGACGGCTATGGCTACACCTTC CASSLGPGLGKDGYGYTF
TRBD2 many 13 TRBJ2-1 TRBV10-2 TGCGCCAGCAAGTCTAGCGGGGGTGTTGAGCAGTTCTTC CASKSSGGVEQFF
TRBD2 NA 15 TRBJ2-2 TRBV7-2 TGTGCCAGCAGCCAGGAACTAGCGGTGGGGGGGCCGCTGTTTTTT CASSQELAVGGPLFF
TRBD1 NA 12 TRBJ2-1 TRBV7-8 TGTGCCAGCAGCCGGGACAGAAATGAGCAGTTCTTC CASSRDRNEQFF
NA NA 16 TRBJ1-1 TRBV11-1 TGTGCCAGCAGCCGAGACAGAGCGCAAGAGAACACTGAAGCTTTCTTT CASSRDRAQENTEAFF
NA NA 15 TRBJ2-6 TRBV7-9 TGTGCCAGCAGCCACGCGCCCGCGGGGGCCAACGTCCTGACTTTC CASSHAPAGANVLTF
TRBD1 NA 16 TRBJ1-5 TRBV5-8 TGTGCCAGCAGCTCCACCACAGGGGTTGGCAATCAGCCCCAGCATTTT CASSSTTGVGNQPQHF
NA many 13 TRBJ2-5 TRBV6-2/TRBV6-3 TGTGCCAGCAGTTACTCGTTTTCAGAGACCCAGTACTTC CASSYSFSETQYF
TRBD2 few 17 TRBJ2-2 TRBV20-1 TGCAGTGCTAGGTCCGGGAAGGGGAGGGAAAACACCGGGGAGCTGTTTTTT CSARSGKGRENTGELFF
NA NA 14 TRBJ2-3 TRBV5-1 TGCGCCAGCAGCTTCGGGGATCGGACAGATACGCAGTATTTT CASSFGDRTDTQYF
NA NA 12 TRBJ2-5 TRBV30 TGTGCCTGGAGTGAGGGGAGGGAGACCCAGTACTTC CAWSEGRETQYF
NA few 14 TRBJ2-3 TRBV7-2 TGTGCCAGCAGCTCCTTTAACAGGGCAGATACGCAGTATTTT CASSSFNRADTQYF
NA NA 15 TRBJ1-2 TRBV7-8 TGTGCCAGCAGCTTATCATTGAGGTTTAACTATGGCTACACCTTC CASSLSLRFNYGYTF
TRBD1 many 13 TRBJ1-1 TRBV20-1 TGCAGTGCTAGAGAAACAGGGGACACTGAAGCTTTCTTT CSARETGDTEAFF
TRBD1 few 16 TRBJ2-5 TRBV7-8 TGTGCCAGCAGCCGGGCCGGACAGGGGGCAGGGGAGACCCAGTACTTC CASSRAGQGAGETQYF
NA few 14 TRBJ2-3 TRBV3-1 TGTGCCAGCAGCCACAGACAGGCCGGAGATACGCAGTATTTT CASSHRQAGDTQYF
NA few 13 TRBJ1-1 TRBV20-1 TGCAGTGCTAGAGTTGGGGGGGCGCGAAGAGCTTTCTTT CSARVGGARRAFF
NA few 13 TRBJ1-2 TRBV7-9 TGTGCCAGCAGCTGGACAGACAGGAGTGGCTACACCTTC CASSWTDRSGYTF
NA few 14 TRBJ1-4 TRBV25-1 TGTGCCAGCTCAACAGGGTGGGTTAATGAAAAACTGTTTTTT CASSTGWVNEKLFF
NA NA 12 TRBJ1-2 TRBV11-3 TGTGCCAGCAGCTACAGACCTTATGGCTACACCTTC CASSYRPYGYTF
NA NA 13 TRBJ1-2 TRBV12-3/TRBV12-4 TGTGCCAGCAGTTTATCGGGGTTCTATGGCTACACCTTC CASSLSGFYGYTF
NA few 17 TRBJ2-6 TRBV4-3 TGCGCCAGCAGCCCGGCGGTCCAAGCGACTGGGGCCAACGTCCTGACTTTC CASSPAVQATGANVLTF
NA few 13 TRBJ2-2 TRBV29-1 TGCAGCGTTGTTTTCTCCGGCGGCGGGGAGCTGTTTTTT CSVVFSGGGELFF
NA few 15 TRBJ2-5 TRBV15 TGTGCCACCAGCAGAGATCTTGTAGAGGGAGAGACCCAGTACTTC CATSRDLVEGETQYF
NA NA 15 TRBJ2-2 TRBV7-9 TGTGCCAGCAGCTTTCGGGACTTTGACACCGGGGAGCTGTTTTTT CASSFRDFDTGELFF
TRBD2 NA 16 TRBJ2-7 TRBV24-1 TGTGCCACCAGTGACCCCCGGACTAGCGGGATGTACGAGCAGTACTTC CATSDPRTSGMYEQYF
TRBD2 NA 12 TRBJ2-5 TRBV29-1 TGCAGCGTTGATCGTAGCGGGGAGACCCAGTACTTC CSVDRSGETQYF
NA few 14 TRBJ2-1 TRBV12-3/TRBV12-4 TGTGCCAGCAGTTTGTCTGGACTATTGGGTGAGCAGTTCTTC CASSLSGLLGEQFF
NA NA 11 TRBJ2-7 TRBV6-5 TGTGCCAGCGCAACCCCGGGATCGTACTACTTC CASATPGSYYF
NA few 11 TRBJ2-5 TRBV20-1 TGCAGTGCTAGTCCCCGGGAGACCCAGTACTTC CSASPRETQYF
NA few 16 TRBJ2-7 TRBV4-1 TGCGCCAGCAGCCAGGGTTACAGGGACCCAACCTACGAGCAGTACTTC CASSQGYRDPTYEQYF
NA few 17 TRBJ2-6 TRBV5-8 TGTGCCAGCAGCTTCGGCAGGGGTCTGTCCGGGGCCAACGTCCTGACTTTC CASSFGRGLSGANVLTF